The present TCR beta chain was sequenced within a study of PD-L1 blockade in urothelial cancer. Whole-study context: About 90% of the roughly 29 patients were males with bladder-origin urothelial cancer. Typically, measured as a median, blood samples had 150,000 or so T cells.

Some clones are missing from TCRdb's copy, which holds only in-frame ones; the method was immunoSEQ multiplex PCR. The sample lists 55,000 to 80,000 clones, approximately 83% occurring once. Trimming stripped 2 bases from V and 5 bases from J, with 10 bases between. The CDR3 has 13 residues. Germline CDR1 SGHRS, CDR2 YFSETQ. As to time point: pretreatment peripheral blood. Per patient, between 1 and 8 samples were collected at pretreatment and on-treatment time points. This chain uses TRBV5-1 with TRBJ1-1, with D possibly matching TRBD1 (5 bases). The sequences come from PBMCs, collected around atezolizumab (anti-PD-L1) treatment. This receptor was obtained from a man in his fifties or sixties with urothelial cancer. The chain's CDR3 is CASSLGVWTEAFF. DNA for the CDR3: TGCGCCAGCAGCTTAGGGGTTTGGACTGAAGCTTTCTTT.